A selection of T cell receptor beta chains follows, all from one sample in a study of cytomegalovirus exposure and HLA in healthy donors. Produced via immunoSEQ multiplex PCR; TCRdb's table is partial and in-frame only. In all, the sample yields 130,000 or so clones. Input material: PBMCs. Receptors were obtained from a woman between 35 and 50 years old in good health and CMV-seronegative. The CDR3 runs from the conserved cysteine through the conserved F or W. D genes are given only for firm matches.

V gene	J gene	D gene	CDR3 DNA	CDR3 protein
TRBV21-1	TRBJ1-2	.	TGTGCCAGCAGCAAAGACCCGGGACAGGGGGCAACCTTC	CASSKDPGQGATF
TRBV6-5	TRBJ2-7	TRBD2	TGTGCCAGCAGTTACGGGCGGGGGGGCTTGACCTACGAGCAGTACTTC	CASSYGRGGLTYEQYF
TRBV4-1	TRBJ1-4	TRBD1	TGCGCCAGCAGCCAAGTAGACAGGGGAAGGCGAGTTGAAAAACTGTTTTTT	CASSQVDRGRRVEKLFF
TRBV7-8	TRBJ2-4	TRBD1	TGTGCCAGCAGCAGAGACAGGGGGCGAGTGAACATTCAGTACTTC	CASSRDRGRVNIQYF
TRBV4-3	TRBJ2-2	TRBD2	TGCGCCAGGGGGGAAACTAGCGGGAGACTGAACACCGGGGAGCTGTTTTTT	CARGETSGRLNTGELFF
TRBV27	TRBJ1-1	.	TGTGCCAGCAGTTTATGGGGGGGATTGAACACTGAAGCTTTCTTT	CASSLWGGLNTEAFF
TRBV7-2	TRBJ1-6	.	TGTGCCAGCAGCTTAGTATGGGAGTCTAATTCACCCCTCCACTTT	CASSLVWESNSPLHF
TRBV28	TRBJ2-1	TRBD1	TGTGCCAGCAGCTACGGGACAGGTCGTTGGAATGAGCAGTTCTTC	CASSYGTGRWNEQFF
TRBV2	TRBJ2-1	.	TGTGCCAGCGTGGCGGGGATTTTCTACAATGAGCAGTTCTTC	CASVAGIFYNEQFF
TRBV29-1	TRBJ1-1	TRBD1	TGCAGCGTTGTGGGGCGACAGGGGGCGAAAGCTTTCTTT	CSVVGRQGAKAFF
TRBV10-3	TRBJ1-2	TRBD1	TGTGCCATCAGTGGACAGGGAGTCGGCTACACCTTC	CAISGQGVGYTF
TRBV7-3	TRBJ2-1	TRBD1	TGTGCCAGCAGCTCCAAGGGGACAGGGAACAATGAGCAGTTCTTC	CASSSKGTGNNEQFF
TRBV7-9	TRBJ2-7	.	TGTGCCAGCAGCCCCAACACCTACGAGCAGTACTTC	CASSPNTYEQYF
TRBV6-5	TRBJ1-2	TRBD1	TGTGCCAGCAGGACCGGGACAGGGGGAAGGAATGGCTACACCTTC	CASRTGTGGRNGYTF
TRBV7-6	TRBJ2-7	.	TGTGCCAGCAGCTTAGGCCCGGACGAGCAGTACTTC	CASSLGPDEQYF
TRBV7-3	TRBJ2-1	.	TGTGCCAGCAGCCCAGGGCATTCAAACAATGAGCAGTTCTTC	CASSPGHSNNEQFF
TRBV5-4	TRBJ1-5	TRBD1	TGTGCCAGCAGCTCTAGTCCCGGGACAGGGGGCGAATGGAATCAGCCCCAGCATTTT	CASSSSPGTGGEWNQPQHF
TRBV6-1	TRBJ1-1	TRBD1	TGTGCCAGCAGTTTCGGGACAGGGGGCACTGAAGCTTTCTTT	CASSFGTGGTEAFF
TRBV28	TRBJ1-5	.	TGTGCCAGCAGTTTCCTGGGGCGTTTGAGCAATCAGCCCCAGCATTTT	CASSFLGRLSNQPQHF
TRBV19	TRBJ1-2	TRBD1	TGTGCCAGTAGTATAGTGAACAGGGGAATGTATGGCTACACCTTC	CASSIVNRGMYGYTF
TRBV5-1	TRBJ1-2	.	TGCGCCAGCAGCTTCACAGGTTATGGCTACACCTTC	CASSFTGYGYTF
TRBV14	TRBJ1-2	TRBD1	TGTGCCAGCAGCCAAGCAGGGGGCGAGGGCTACACCTTC	CASSQAGGEGYTF
TRBV5-1	TRBJ1-5	TRBD1	TGCGCCAGCAGCCCGGGGACAGGGCTCGATCTACAGCCCCAGCATTTT	CASSPGTGLDLQPQHF
TRBV11-2	TRBJ2-2	.	TGTGCCAGCAGCCCCCGGACAAGCTCGTGGACCGGGGAGCTGTTTTTT	CASSPRTSSWTGELFF
TRBV14	TRBJ1-2	.	TGTGCCAGCAGCCCTCGTGGGGCGGGGAACTATGGCTACACCTTC	CASSPRGAGNYGYTF
TRBV5-4	TRBJ1-2	TRBD1	TGTGCCAGCAGCTTTGGACAGGCTAAAACCTTC	CASSFGQAKTF
TRBV7-6	TRBJ1-2	.	TGTGCCAGCAGTTCGCTTCCGGGACACCAAGGTGACTATGGCTACACCTTC	CASSSLPGHQGDYGYTF
TRBV6-1	TRBJ2-4	.	TGTGCCAGCAGTGAAGCCCCAGGTCTAGCCAAAAACATTCAGTACTTC	CASSEAPGLAKNIQYF
TRBV10-3	TRBJ2-3	.	TGTGCCATCAGTGATAAGGGGGGGATCACAGATACGCAGTATTTT	CAISDKGGITDTQYF
TRBV5-4	TRBJ1-3	TRBD1	TGTGCCAGCAGCCAAGGGGGCGAGGACGCCATATATTTT	CASSQGGEDAIYF
TRBV7-9	TRBJ1-4	.	TGTGCCAGCAGCCTATCGGGGTCTAATGAAAAACTGTTTTTT	CASSLSGSNEKLFF
TRBV5-6	TRBJ2-1	TRBD2	TGTGCCAGCAGCCGTAGACTAGCGGGGGCCCGGGGAAATGAGCAGTTCTTC	CASSRRLAGARGNEQFF
TRBV7-2	TRBJ2-5	TRBD2	TGTGCCAGCAAGGTGGGACTAGCCTCGCAAGAGACCCAGTACTTC	CASKVGLASQETQYF
TRBV2	TRBJ2-1	.	TGTGCCAGCAGTTTGGAGGGCGTCTCCTACAATGAGCAGTTCTTC	CASSLEGVSYNEQFF
TRBV7-2	TRBJ1-5	.	TGTGCCAGCAGCTTAGTAGGGGTAGGCAATCAGCCCCAGCATTTT	CASSLVGVGNQPQHF
TRBV28	TRBJ1-4	.	TGTGCCTCCTACTCAACTAATGAAAAACTGTTTTTT	CASYSTNEKLFF
TRBV4-1	TRBJ1-1	.	TGCGCCAGCAGCCGGGTGGAGCGGTATGAAGCTTTCTTT	CASSRVERYEAFF
TRBV4-3	TRBJ2-1	TRBD2	TGCGCCAGCAGCCAAGATCGGCCCCGGGGACTAGCGGGGGGCCTCAATGAGCAGTTCTTC	CASSQDRPRGLAGGLNEQFF
TRBV7-2	TRBJ1-1	.	TGTGCCAGCAGCCCCCAGAGAGGGAGAGGTATGAACACTGAAGCTTTCTTT	CASSPQRGRGMNTEAFF
TRBV11-2	TRBJ1-1	.	TGTGCCAGCAGCTCCTACGGGGGGGGGCCAACTGAAGCTTTCTTT	CASSSYGGGPTEAFF
TRBV5-1	TRBJ2-3	TRBD2	TGCGCCAGCAGCCGCGTGAGCGGGGGGGCGACAGATACGCAGTATTTT	CASSRVSGGATDTQYF
TRBV5-4	TRBJ2-2	.	TGTGCCAGCAGCTTTCCGTCAGGGGAAACCACCGGGGAGCTGTTTTTT	CASSFPSGETTGELFF
TRBV29-1	TRBJ1-1	.	TGCAGCGTTACGGAGCACCCTGAAGCTTTCTTT	CSVTEHPEAFF
TRBV7-2	TRBJ2-3	TRBD1	TGTGCCAGCAGCTTGCACCGGGACAGATTCACAGATACGCAGTATTTT	CASSLHRDRFTDTQYF
TRBV4-2	TRBJ1-1	.	TGTGCCAGCAGCCAAGAAATACAGACTGAAGCTTTCTTT	CASSQEIQTEAFF
TRBV5-1	TRBJ1-4	.	TGCGCCAGCAGCTTAGAATCGGGGACTAATGAAAAACTGTTTTTT	CASSLESGTNEKLFF
TRBV7-2	TRBJ1-5	.	TGTGCCAGCAGCCCGCCGGGGCAGCCCCAGCATTTT	CASSPPGQPQHF
TRBV6-1	TRBJ1-6	.	TGTGCCAGCACCCTGAGGGCAGTGGGAAATTCACCCCTCCACTTT	CASTLRAVGNSPLHF
TRBV6-1	TRBJ1-2	.	TGTGCCAGCAGTGAGGAGGGGCTGGGTGGCTACACCTTC	CASSEEGLGGYTF
TRBV2	TRBJ1-5	TRBD1	TGTGCCAGCAGTTCCGGGACAGGGGGCAACCAGCCCCAGCATTTT	CASSSGTGGNQPQHF
TRBV7-9	TRBJ1-5	.	TGTGCCAGCAGCTTAGATAACAGGGGCAATCAGCCCCAGCATTTT	CASSLDNRGNQPQHF
TRBV4-2	TRBJ2-1	TRBD2	TGTGCCAGCAGCCAAGGGGGTAGCGGGGCGTGGAATGAGCAGTTCTTC	CASSQGGSGAWNEQFF
TRBV6-1	TRBJ2-1	.	TGTGCCAGCAGTGAGGCGGGTAATGAGCAGTTCTTC	CASSEAGNEQFF
TRBV21-1	TRBJ1-2	.	TGTGCCAGCAGCAAAGCGGGACAGGGCCACTATGGCTACACCTTC	CASSKAGQGHYGYTF